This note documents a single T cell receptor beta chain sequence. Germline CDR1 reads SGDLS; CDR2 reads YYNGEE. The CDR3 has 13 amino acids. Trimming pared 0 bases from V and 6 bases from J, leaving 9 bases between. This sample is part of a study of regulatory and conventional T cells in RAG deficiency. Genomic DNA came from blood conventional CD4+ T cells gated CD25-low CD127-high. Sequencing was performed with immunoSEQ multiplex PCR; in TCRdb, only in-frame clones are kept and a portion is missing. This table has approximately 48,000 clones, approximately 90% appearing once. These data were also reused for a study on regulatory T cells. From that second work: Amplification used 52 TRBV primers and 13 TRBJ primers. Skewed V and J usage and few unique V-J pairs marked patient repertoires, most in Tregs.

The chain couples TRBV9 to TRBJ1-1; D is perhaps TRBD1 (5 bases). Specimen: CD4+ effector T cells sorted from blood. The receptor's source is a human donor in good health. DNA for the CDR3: TGTGCCAGCAGCGTAGTCGGGACCCCTGAAGCTTTCTTT. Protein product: CASSVVGTPEAFF. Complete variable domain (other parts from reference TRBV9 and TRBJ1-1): DSGVTQTPKHLITATGQRVTLRCSPRSGDLSVYWYQQSLDQGLQFLIQYYNGEERAKGNILERFSAQQFPDLHSELNLSSLELGDSALYFCASSVVGTPEAFFGQGTRLTVV.